The 27 T cell receptor beta chains reported below all come from one sample, sequenced in a study of a mutant IDH1 vaccine in newly diagnosed glioma. The time point denotes: baseline, week 1 (first vaccination visit). Treatment in this sample: pre-vaccination baseline after standard-of-care therapy. Sequenced by immunoSEQ multiplex PCR; TCRdb stores in-frame clones only, minus some. The repertoire holds 30,000 to 40,000 clones, with under 80% as singletons. The source material was PBMCs, sampled from a glioma patient treated with radiotherapy, temozolomide or both. These receptors were collected from a man aged 40-50 years with glioma. Some clones in this sample may be carry-over from other donors' samples.

The chain is built from TRBV6-5 and TRBJ1-2, with a weak D call TRBD1 (5 bases). V was cut by 2 bases and J by 7 bases, with 11 bases left in between. The CDR3 is made up of 13 amino acids. From germline, CDR1 is MNHEY and CDR2 SVGAGI. The CDR3 reads CASSYRGDGGYTF. Written as DNA, the CDR3 is TGTGCCAGCAGTTACAGGGGTGACGGTGGCTACACCTTC.

The chain has TRBV10-3 and TRBJ1-6, with 9 bases aligning to TRBD1. The CDR3 spans 15 residues. The germline V gene has CDR1 ENHRY and CDR2 SYGVKD. V trimming: 4 bases; J trimming: 12 bases; junction bases outside the gene matches: 10. CDR3 sequence: CAISGMGQGLEPLHF. CDR3 nucleotide sequence: TGTGCCATCAGTGGTATGGGACAGGGTCTGGAACCCCTCCACTTT.

This chain joins TRBV7-9 and TRBJ1-1; D is undetermined. This CDR3 region has 12 residues. Germline loops: CDR1 SEHNR, CDR2 FQNEAQ (reference sequence). V was clipped by 1 base and J by 7 bases, with 7 bases between them. The CDR3 DNA reads as TGTGCCAGCAGCTTAGGGGCAGGTGAAGCTTTCTTT. Translated: CASSLGAGEAFF.

The chain joins TRBV5-1 to TRBJ1-2; unclear D gene. Germline lookup yields CDR1 SGHRS and CDR2 YFSETQ. This CDR3 has 13 amino acids. V shed 4 bases and J shed 3 bases, with 10 bases lying between them. The CDR3 DNA reads as TGCGCCAGCAGCCGTGACTACGACTATGGCTACACCTTC. It encodes CASSRDYDYGYTF. The variable domain in full, completed from reference TRBV5-1 and TRBJ1-2, reads KAGVTQTPRYLIKTRGQQVTLSCSPISGHRSVSWYQQTPGQGLQFLFEYFSETQRNKGNFPGRFSGRQFSNSRSEMNVSTLELGDSALYLCASSRDYDYGYTFGSGTRLTVV.

The chain recombines TRBV11-3 with TRBJ2-3; TRBD2 is a possible D gene (6 bases). CDR3 length: 14 residues. V shed 5 bases and J shed 3 bases, with 12 bases lying between them. The germline V gene encodes CDR1 SGHNT and CDR2 YENEEA. CDR3 coding DNA: TGTGCCAGCAGCCCTAACCGGGGGACAGATACGCAGTATTTT. Translated, it gives CASSPNRGTDTQYF.

Only a few counts were recorded for this clone. This chain connects TRBV5-6 to TRBJ1-2; no clear D gene. Germline assignment: CDR1 SGHDT and CDR2 YYEEEE. The CDR3 runs to 12 residues. V lost 5 bases to trimming and J lost 2 bases, with 7 bases between them. CDR3 DNA: TGTGCCAGCAGGCTTCGGAACTATGGCTACACCTTC. This encodes CASRLRNYGYTF.

The chain uses TRBV19 and TRBJ2-1; weak D call: TRBD2 (6 bases). The V and J ends lost 5 bases and 4 bases respectively, with 12 bases between them. The CDR3 has 14 residues. The V gene's germline CDR1 is LNHDA and CDR2 SQIVND (reference sequence). The CDR3 coding sequence is TGTGCCAGTAGTTTTAGCGGAGAATACAATGAGCAGTTCTTC. It specifies CASSFSGEYNEQFF.

J is TRBJ1-5 and V is TRBV27; no definite D call. V shed 5 bases and J shed 3 bases, with 14 bases lying between them. Germline V gene lookup returns CDR1 MNHEY and CDR2 SMNVEV (reference sequence). This CDR3 is built from 15 residues. The CDR3 here is CASSPSTDHNQPQHF. The CDR3 DNA is TGTGCCAGCAGTCCCTCCACGGACCACAATCAGCCCCAGCATTTT.

The chain recombines TRBV19 with TRBJ1-1, with D perhaps matching TRBD1 (5 bases). CDR3 length: 16 amino acids. The V gene's germline CDR1 is LNHDA and CDR2 SQIVND (reference sequence). With 6 bases removed from V and 0 bases from J, the gap between germline ends came to 17 bases. The CDR3 coding sequence is TGTGCCAGTAGGGCTGGGGCAGGTAGGATGAACACTGAAGCTTTCTTT. This translates into CASRAGAGRMNTEAFF.

The rearrangement links TRBV6-5 to TRBJ1-2; D perhaps matches TRBD1 (5 bases). Per the germline V gene, CDR1 is MNHEY and CDR2 is SVGAGI. With 1 base removed from V and 7 bases from J, the gap between germline ends came to 16 bases. This CDR3 is 15 amino acids long. As DNA, the CDR3 is TGTGCCAGCAGTTACTATGGGCAGGGCCTACGTGGCTACACCTTC. Encoded protein: CASSYYGQGLRGYTF.

The J gene is TRBJ2-5, the V gene TRBV9; 10 nucleotides agree with TRBD2. V dropped 2 bases and J dropped 4; count of bases not matched to a gene: 11. The length of the CDR3 is 17 residues. Germline V gene data show CDR1 as SGDLS and CDR2 as YYNGEE. The CDR3 is CASSVGPAGGIAETQYF. CDR3 coding DNA: TGTGCCAGCAGCGTGGGTCCAGCGGGGGGGATCGCAGAGACCCAGTACTTC.

The chain joins TRBV7-2 to TRBJ2-2; TRBD1 might be the D (6 bases). The CDR3 is 15 amino acids. Germline values: CDR1 SGHTA, CDR2 FQGNSA. The V and J ends lost 6 bases and 0 bases respectively, with 11 bases between them. This CDR3 is CASRPTGPNTGELFF. The CDR3 DNA follows: TGTGCCAGCAGGCCGACAGGTCCGAACACCGGGGAGCTGTTTTTT. The full variable domain, in which reference TRBV7-2 and TRBJ2-2 provide the parts outside the CDR3, is GAGVSQSPSNKVTEKGKDVELRCDPISGHTALYWYRQSLGQGLEFLIYFQGNSAPDKSGLPSDRFSAERTGGSVSTLTIQRTQQEDSAVYLCASRPTGPNTGELFFGEGSRLTVL.

The chain has TRBV5-1 and TRBJ1-6; D may be TRBD1 (5 bases). This CDR3 has 13 residues. V gave up 4 bases and J gave up 14 bases, with 16 bases separating them. In germline, CDR1 is SGHRS, CDR2 YFSETQ. The CDR3, as DNA: TGCGCCAGCAGCGTAGACAGTGAAGGGTCCCTCCACTTT. Residues: CASSVDSEGSLHF.

The rearrangement uses TRBV25-1 and TRBJ1-2; 7 bases align to TRBD1. The CDR3 has 17 amino acids. CDR1 and CDR2 from the germline V gene are MGHDK and SYGVNS. Trimming removed 4 bases from V and 6 bases from J; junction bases left unmatched: 17. The CDR3: CASSAFETGTDYNGYTF. CDR3 coding DNA: TGTGCCAGCAGTGCTTTCGAGACAGGGACCGACTACAATGGCTACACCTTC.

The V gene is TRBV6-5, the J gene TRBJ2-1; 8 bases align to TRBD2. Germline values: CDR1 MNHEY, CDR2 SVGAGI. The CDR3 runs 15 residues. With 0 bases clipped from V and 7 bases from J, the junction kept 5 bases outside the gene matches. CDR3 in DNA: TGTGCCAGCAGTTACTCTTCGGGGGGGCCGAATGAGCAGTTCTTC. Protein: CASSYSSGGPNEQFF.

The J gene is TRBJ2-2, the V gene TRBV11-3, with D perhaps assigned TRBD1 or TRBD2 (6 bases each). CDR1 SGHNT and CDR2 YENEEA come from the germline V gene. Trimming left V 5 bases short and J 0 bases short, with 19 bases between. The CDR3 extends over 18 amino acids. The CDR3 coding sequence is TGTGCCAGCAGCGGAGGGACCGGTCAGGGGACGAACACCGGGGAGCTGTTTTTT. It codes for CASSGGTGQGTNTGELFF. Supplemented by reference TRBV11-3 and TRBJ2-2, the full variable domain reads EAGVVQSPRYKIIEKKQPVAFWCNPISGHNTLYWYLQNLGQGPELLIRYENEEAVDDSQLPKDRFSAERLKGVDSTLKIQPAELGDSAVYLCASSGGTGQGTNTGELFFGEGSRLTVL.

The chain combines TRBV5-1 with TRBJ2-1; a possible D gene is TRBD2 (5 bases). CDR3 length: 16 amino acids. Germline V gene sequence: CDR1 SGHRS, CDR2 YFSETQ. V gave up 1 base and J gave up 11 bases, with 22 bases separating them. The CDR3 nucleotides are TGCGCCAGCAGCTTGTGGTTTGACCAGAGGGAAGGAAAGCAGTTCTTC. Protein product: CASSLWFDQREGKQFF. Filled out from reference TRBV5-1 and TRBJ2-1, the complete variable domain reads KAGVTQTPRYLIKTRGQQVTLSCSPISGHRSVSWYQQTPGQGLQFLFEYFSETQRNKGNFPGRFSGRQFSNSRSEMNVSTLELGDSALYLCASSLWFDQREGKQFFGPGTRLTVL.

The chain employs TRBV5-1 and TRBJ1-5; TRBD1 matches at 9 bases. The V gene's germline CDR1 is SGHRS and CDR2 YFSETQ. Germline trimming cut 2 bases from V and 5 bases from J; bases unmatched to any gene: 5. CDR3 length: 15 amino acids. CDR3 protein: CASSLSTGGDQPQHF. As DNA, the CDR3 is TGCGCCAGCAGCTTATCGACAGGGGGTGATCAGCCCCAGCATTTT.

The chain recombines TRBV9 with TRBJ1-2; TRBD1 is a possible D gene (5 bases). With 4 bases removed from V and 4 bases from J, the gap between germline ends came to 11 bases. CDR1 is SGDLS and CDR2 is YYNGEE in the germline V gene. CDR3 size: 13 residues. The CDR3 bases are TGTGCCAGCAGCCAGGGACGGTTCTATGGCTACACCTTC. Amino acids: CASSQGRFYGYTF.

This chain links TRBV30 with TRBJ1-1; a possible D gene is TRBD1 (5 bases). The CDR3 loop spans 14 amino acids. Trimming removed 1 base at V and 3 bases at J, with 12 bases between. The germline gives CDR1 GTSNPN, CDR2 SVGIG (reference sequence). In nucleotides, the CDR3 is TGTGCCTGGAGTGGGGGCAGGGTCGACACTGAAGCTTTCTTT. Protein: CAWSGGRVDTEAFF.

This clone was seen a single time. The chain couples TRBV27 to TRBJ2-1, with D perhaps being TRBD1 or TRBD2 (6 bases each). This CDR3 spans 16 amino acids. Per the germline V gene, CDR1 is MNHEY and CDR2 is SMNVEV (reference sequence). Between the trimmed V and J ends, which lost 4 bases and 6 bases, there was a span of 19 bases. CDR3 amino acids: CASSSERGAKINEQFF. CDR3 sequence (DNA): TGTGCCAGCAGTTCCGAAAGGGGGGCCAAGATCAATGAGCAGTTCTTC.

In DNA, the CDR3 is TGTGCCAGCAGCCCCAGTTTTGGTCAGCCCCAGCATTTT. Its translation: CASSPSFGQPQHF. V and J are TRBV7-2 and TRBJ1-5; D not resolved. Trimming took off 5 bases at V and 6 bases at J, with 11 bases between the two ends. The CDR3 extends over 13 amino acids. CDR1 is SGHTA, CDR2 FQGNSA, per germline.

CDR3 bases: TGTGCCAGCAGCCTCTACAGGGTATCCCCTATGGATCAGCCCCAGCATTTT. It is translated as CASSLYRVSPMDQPQHF. The chain uses TRBV5-6 and TRBJ1-5; D may be TRBD1 (6 bases). CDR3 length: 17 amino acids. Germline V gene data show CDR1 as SGHDT and CDR2 as YYEEEE. V was shortened by 4 bases and J by 5 bases, with 22 bases between the two germline ends.

CDR3 coding DNA: TGTGCCAGTAGGACACAGGGGTTTGGGGGCAATCAGCCCCAGCATTTT. Its translation: CASRTQGFGGNQPQHF. V gene TRBV19 combines with J gene TRBJ1-5, with 7 nucleotides matching TRBD1. CDR3 length: 16 amino acids. The germline V gene has CDR1 LNHDA and CDR2 SQIVND (reference sequence). V shed 6 bases, J shed 2 bases, and the junction held 10 bases outside the gene matches.

V gene TRBV6-5 combines with J gene TRBJ2-1; D remains unclear. This CDR3 has 13 amino acids. The ends were cut back, 6 bases at V and 4 bases at J, with 10 bases in the middle. Germline V gives CDR1 MNHEY, CDR2 SVGAGI. For the CDR3, the DNA is TGTGCCAGCAGACTTGATCAGTACAATGAGCAGTTCTTC. This codes for CASRLDQYNEQFF.

J is TRBJ2-5 and V is TRBV5-1; no firm D call. There are 15 residues in the CDR3. Deletions cut 0 bases from V and 1 base from J, with 10 bases between. Germline V gene lookup returns CDR1 SGHRS and CDR2 YFSETQ. CDR3 sequence: CASSLGARFQETQYF. The CDR3 region has the DNA TGCGCCAGCAGCTTGGGTGCCAGATTCCAAGAGACCCAGTACTTC.

This chain joins TRBV9 and TRBJ1-2; the match to TRBD1 covers 8 bases. Germline CDR1 reads SGDLS; CDR2 reads YYNGEE. V lost 4 bases, J lost 4 bases, and 18 bases stayed unmatched. The CDR3 runs 18 residues. In nucleotides, the CDR3 is TGTGCCAGCAGCCCCAACACGGCAGGGGGCTCGCTGGGCTATGGCTACACCTTC. Amino acid sequence: CASSPNTAGGSLGYGYTF.